The 6 T cell receptor beta chains in this list originate from one sample, sequenced in a study of blood T cell repertoires in COVID-19. Sequenced by immunoSEQ multiplex PCR; TCRdb stores in-frame clones only, minus some. The sample carries around 150,000 clones, 70% to 80% recorded once. The sample consisted of peripheral blood. These receptors were collected from a man aged 60-69 years who had recovered from COVID-19.

The chain recombines TRBV5-1 with TRBJ1-6, with 7 bases aligning to TRBD1. V was pared by 4 bases and J by 7 bases, with 5 bases of the junction left unmatched. This CDR3 region has 14 residues. CDR1 is SGHRS, CDR2 YFSETQ, per germline. The CDR3 DNA follows: TGCGCCAGCAGCACCGGGACAGAAAATTCACCCCTCCACTTT. This gives the protein CASSTGTENSPLHF.

This chain links TRBV5-1 with TRBJ1-4, with 7 positions matching TRBD1. Trimming cost V 4 bases and J 3 bases; bases outside gene matches: 6. Germline lookup yields CDR1 SGHRS and CDR2 YFSETQ. The CDR3 runs 15 residues. CDR3 sequence reads: CASSQWDSSNEKLFF. As DNA, the CDR3 is TGCGCCAGCAGCCAGTGGGACAGCTCTAATGAAAAACTGTTTTTT.

The rearrangement links TRBV7-9 to TRBJ2-3; 8 bases align to TRBD1. Germline loops: CDR1 SEHNR, CDR2 FQNEAQ (reference sequence). The ends lost 2 bases at V and 2 bases at J; junction bases unmatched: 9. The CDR3 is 17 amino acids. CDR3 DNA: TGTGCCAGCAGCTTAAGGGCAGGGGGCCCGAACACAGATACGCAGTATTTT. Encoded protein: CASSLRAGGPNTDTQYF. Full variable domain (remainder filled in from reference TRBV7-9 and TRBJ2-3): DTGVSQNPRHKITKRGQNVTFRCDPISEHNRLYWYRQTLGQGPEFLTYFQNEAQLEKSRLLSDRFSAERPKGSFSTLEIQRTEQGDSAMYLCASSLRAGGPNTDTQYFGPGTRLTVL.

The chain joins TRBV6-5 to TRBJ2-7; 8 bases fit TRBD1. J was trimmed by 1 base and V by 6 bases; bases with no gene match: 2. Germline lookup yields CDR1 MNHEY and CDR2 SVGAGI. This CDR3 is built from 13 residues. CDR3 in DNA: TGTGCCAGCAGACAGGGGGGATCCTACGAGCAGTACTTC. This translates into CASRQGGSYEQYF.

The chain links TRBV30 to TRBJ1-2; 7 bases are a match to TRBD1. The V segment lost 5 bases and the J segment 4 bases; nucleotides outside the gene matches: 10. Germline V gene data show CDR1 as GTSNPN and CDR2 as SVGIG (reference sequence). CDR3 length: 14 residues. The CDR3 sequence: CAWRIQGYGYGYTF. The CDR3, as DNA: TGTGCCTGGCGAATACAGGGGTACGGCTATGGCTACACCTTC.

V and J are TRBV5-1 and TRBJ2-1; 11 positions match TRBD2. Trimming at V came to 4 bases and at J to 8 bases, leaving 14 bases not matched to a gene. This CDR3 region has 17 residues. CDR1 is SGHRS, CDR2 YFSETQ, per germline. The DNA of the CDR3 is TGCGCCAGCAGCGAGGAACTAGCGGGAGTAGGAGTCGATGAGCAGTTCTTC. Residues: CASSEELAGVGVDEQFF. The variable domain in full, completed from reference TRBV5-1 and TRBJ2-1, reads KAGVTQTPRYLIKTRGQQVTLSCSPISGHRSVSWYQQTPGQGLQFLFEYFSETQRNKGNFPGRFSGRQFSNSRSEMNVSTLELGDSALYLCASSEELAGVGVDEQFFGPGTRLTVL.